This TCR beta chain appears in the sequencing data of a study of identical twins (dated by TCRdb to 2016 to 2017). Context from the whole study: The study deep-sequenced TCR alpha and beta repertoires from monozygotic twins, unrelated adults of various ages and cord blood to test whether fetal clonotypes persist. Replicate twin experiments were performed at different times using different library preparation protocols to rule out contamination. What the work shows at the level of the full study, not this receptor alone: Compared with coincidental sharing between unrelated individuals, out-of-frame TCR alpha sequences shared between twins showed an excess of sequences with low generation probability. Excess twin sharing in beta out-of-frame sequences was weaker because fewer shared sequences lowered the signal-to-noise ratio. Fewer insertions were carried by abundant cord blood beta clonotypes; a weaker similar trend was observed in young adult naive repertoires, while no such trend was observed in memory repertoires. Invariant T cells such as MAIT and iNKT could partly confound zero-insertion analyses, though diverse VJ usage argued against this for most clonotypes. Because the same donors could not be followed over many years, the conclusions relied on cross-sectional statistical analysis. Out-of-frame TCR alpha sharing in monozygotic twins was systematically underestimated by recombination models, whereas sharing between unrelated individuals was in agreement with the recombination models.

Details on this clonotype: It has no known antigen specificity. Base-call qualities are not available, and no considerably larger clone is one nucleotide away.

The method was 5' RACE. Sequencing was performed on an Illumina HiSeq 2000. A universal primer binding site was added through template switching, and the final cDNA carried a unique molecular identifier so that TCR cDNA molecules could be counted accurately. First-strand cDNA for TCR alpha and beta chains was synthesized from specific primers in the conserved constant-segment region. To control for contamination, every cDNA library carried two barcodes: a SMART-Mk sample barcode plus Illumina barcodes. Two successive PCR steps introduced TruSeq adapter sequences along with Illumina sample barcodes. TCR alpha and beta cDNA libraries were sequenced on the Illumina HiSeq platform with custom primers. The paper's data handling went like this. MiGEC processed the raw reads to extract unique molecular identifiers, while MiXCR was used to determine the CDR3 positions. For each individual, recombination models were inferred using an EM algorithm with the repgenHMM and IGoR tools. The analysis of shared clonotypes was done with the tcR package in R, with sharing normalized by the product of cloneset sizes. Out-of-frame nonproductive sequences were analyzed to study raw recombination free of thymic and clonal selection effects. TCRdb trimmed public reads at Q25 via fastp, called clones via MiXCR and kept in-frame beta chains. Every distinct CDR3 protein forms one entry, paired with its most common genes and DNA. The V and J calls shown here were made by TCRdb, not taken from the authors' results. The sample records approximately 630,000 distinct CDR3 sequences, roughly 6.6% of which are singletons. Approximately 1.5% of the sample rests with the top ten.

There are 16 amino acids in the CDR3, from cysteine to phenylalanine inclusive. Only the CDR3 part of the read is kept: 48 bases, read in frame from the first base. Trimming removed 2 bases from V and 2 bases from J; the gene matches leave 7 bases unexplained. The germline V gene supplies CDR1 KGHSH and CDR2 LQKENI. Only healthy Caucasian donors were included. Three pairs of female monozygotic twins, all aged 18 to 29 years, were included in the twin cohort. RNA for TCR libraries was isolated from peripheral blood mononuclear cells. The same sample was also used in a study of yellow fever vaccine responses in identical twins. As the second study states: According to the authors, in identical twins the way T cells responded to vaccination appeared partly convergent and partly personalized. The study precisely tracked vaccine-responding T cell clones in identical twins.

The clonotype was recovered from a woman aged 18-30 years in good health. This receptor chain uses TRBV18 and TRBJ1-1, and 8 junctional nucleotides match TRBD1. Sequenced input: PBMCs. The CDR3 is CASSPALAGGNTEAFF. Read as DNA, the sequence is TGTGCCAGCTCACCAGCGTTGGCAGGGGGCAACACTGAAGCTTTCTTT.